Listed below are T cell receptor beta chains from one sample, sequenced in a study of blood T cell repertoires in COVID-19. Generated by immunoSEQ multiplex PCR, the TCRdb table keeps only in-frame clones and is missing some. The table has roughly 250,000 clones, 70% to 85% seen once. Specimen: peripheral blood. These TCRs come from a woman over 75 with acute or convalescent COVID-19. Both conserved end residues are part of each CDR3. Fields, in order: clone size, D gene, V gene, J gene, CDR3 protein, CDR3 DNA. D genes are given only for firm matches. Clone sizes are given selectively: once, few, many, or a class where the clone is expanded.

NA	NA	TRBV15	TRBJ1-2	CATSRDTGSYGYTF	TGTGCCACCAGCAGAGATACAGGAAGCTATGGCTACACCTTC
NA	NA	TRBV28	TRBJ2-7	CASNPTQGLTYEQYF	TGTGCCAGCAACCCTACCCAGGGACTTACCTACGAGCAGTACTTC
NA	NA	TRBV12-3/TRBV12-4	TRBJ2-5	CASSFKEETQYF	TGTGCCAGCAGTTTTAAGGAGGAGACCCAGTACTTC
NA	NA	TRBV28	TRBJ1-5	CASSYVPGSSARGNQPQHF	TGTGCCAGCAGTTACGTACCGGGATCGTCAGCACGGGGCAATCAGCCCCAGCATTTT
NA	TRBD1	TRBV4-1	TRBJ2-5	CASSRGGNRGHETQYF	TGCGCCAGCAGCCGAGGAGGGAACAGGGGGCATGAGACCCAGTACTTC
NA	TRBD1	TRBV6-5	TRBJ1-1	CASFTRTGGSTEAFF	TGTGCCAGCTTCACCAGGACAGGGGGAAGCACTGAAGCTTTCTTT
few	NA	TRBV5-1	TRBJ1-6	CASSSTNRGAAGNSPLHF	TGCGCCAGCAGCTCGACAAATCGTGGAGCGGCGGGGAATTCACCCCTCCACTTT
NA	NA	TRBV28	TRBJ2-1	CASSKLAPSSYNEQFF	TGTGCCAGCAGTAAACTAGCACCAAGCTCCTACAATGAGCAGTTCTTC
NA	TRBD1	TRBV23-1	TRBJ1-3	CASSQSVGQGEGAGNTIYF	TGCGCCAGCAGTCAATCGGTGGGACAGGGGGAGGGAGCTGGAAACACCATATATTTT
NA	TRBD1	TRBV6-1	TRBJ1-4	CASRPAGGEKLFF	TGTGCCAGCAGACCCGCAGGGGGCGAAAAACTGTTTTTT
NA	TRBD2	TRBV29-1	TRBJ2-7	CSVVAGGPYEQYF	TGCAGCGTTGTAGCGGGAGGGCCGTACGAGCAGTACTTC
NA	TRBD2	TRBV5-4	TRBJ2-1	CASSLGREGPNEQFF	TGTGCCAGCAGCTTGGGGCGGGAGGGCCCGAATGAGCAGTTCTTC
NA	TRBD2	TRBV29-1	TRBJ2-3	CSVAGGESTDTQYF	TGCAGCGTGGCGGGAGGGGAGAGCACAGATACGCAGTATTTT
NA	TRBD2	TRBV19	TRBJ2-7	CASSPSGRGSYEQYF	TGTGCCAGTAGTCCGAGCGGGAGAGGATCCTACGAGCAGTACTTC
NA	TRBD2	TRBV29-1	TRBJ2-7	CSARKGSGVNEQYF	TGCAGCGCCAGGAAGGGGAGCGGGGTCAACGAGCAGTACTTC
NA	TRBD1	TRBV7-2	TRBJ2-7	CASSRQGGDEQYF	TGTGCCAGCAGCAGACAGGGGGGGGACGAGCAGTACTTC
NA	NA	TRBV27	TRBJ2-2	CASSFRAGELFF	TGTGCCAGCAGTTTCAGGGCCGGGGAGCTGTTTTTT
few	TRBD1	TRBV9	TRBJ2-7	CASSETGTGSDEQYF	TGTGCCAGCAGCGAGACCGGGACAGGTTCTGACGAGCAGTACTTC
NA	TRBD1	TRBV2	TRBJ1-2	CASSTGTVLSNYGYTF	TGTGCCAGCAGTACCGGGACAGTCCTTTCTAACTATGGCTACACCTTC
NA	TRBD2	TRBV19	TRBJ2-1	CASKSGSMQGQFF	TGTGCCAGTAAAAGCGGGAGTATGCAGGGTCAGTTCTTC
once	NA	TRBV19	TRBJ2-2	CASSVTGELFF	TGTGCCAGTTCTGTGACAGGGGAGCTGTTTTTT
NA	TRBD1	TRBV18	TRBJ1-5	CASSPRTGRSSASNQPQHF	TGTGCCAGCTCACCCCGGACAGGCCGTAGCTCCGCGAGCAATCAGCCCCAGCATTTT
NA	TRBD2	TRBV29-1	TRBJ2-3	CSYRSAGSADTQYF	TGCAGCTATCGATCAGCGGGGTCCGCAGATACGCAGTATTTT
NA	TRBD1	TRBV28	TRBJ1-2	CASSFLQGAPAF	TGTGCCAGCAGTTTTCTACAGGGGGCTCCCGCCTTC
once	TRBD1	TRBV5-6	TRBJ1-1	CASSLDRDTEAFF	TGTGCCAGCAGCCTAGACAGGGACACTGAAGCTTTCTTT
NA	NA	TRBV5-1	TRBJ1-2	CASSLPGFGYTF	TGCGCCAGCAGCTTGCCCGGGTTTGGCTACACCTTC
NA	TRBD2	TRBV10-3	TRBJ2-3	CAISSGTSGGTDTQYF	TGTGCCATCAGCTCCGGGACTAGCGGGGGTACAGATACGCAGTATTTT
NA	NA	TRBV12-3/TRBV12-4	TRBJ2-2	CASRTPGTGELFF	TGTGCCAGCCGTACGCCGGGCACCGGGGAGCTGTTTTTT
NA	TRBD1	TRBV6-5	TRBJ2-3	CASSYRPGGQDTQYF	TGTGCCAGCAGTTACCGGCCAGGGGGACAAGATACGCAGTATTTT
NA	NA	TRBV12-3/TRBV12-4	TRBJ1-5	CASSFRGSQPQHF	TGTGCCAGCAGTTTCCGGGGTTCCCAGCCCCAGCATTTT
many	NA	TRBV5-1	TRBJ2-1	CASSLTVHEQFF	TGCGCCAGCAGCTTGACGGTTCATGAGCAGTTCTTC
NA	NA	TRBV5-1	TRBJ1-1	CASSRDSGRTEAFF	TGCGCCAGCAGCCGGGACTCCGGCAGGACTGAAGCTTTCTTT
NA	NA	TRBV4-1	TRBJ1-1	CASSTTSEGSEAFF	TGCGCCAGCAGCACGACTTCTGAGGGTTCTGAAGCTTTCTTT
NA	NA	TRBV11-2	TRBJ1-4	CASSLVRGIEKLFF	TGTGCCAGCAGCTTAGTGAGGGGGATTGAAAAACTGTTTTTT
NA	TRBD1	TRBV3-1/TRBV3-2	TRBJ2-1	CASSQDARGTVEQFF	TGTGCCAGCAGCCAAGATGCCAGGGGGACGGTTGAGCAGTTCTTC
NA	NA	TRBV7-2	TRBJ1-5	CASSLEGGNQPQHF	TGTGCCAGCAGCTTGGAAGGGGGCAATCAGCCCCAGCATTTT
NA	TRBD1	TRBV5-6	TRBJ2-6	CASSLGTGGETGANVLTF	TGTGCCAGCAGCTTGGGGACAGGGGGCGAAACTGGGGCCAACGTCCTGACTTTC
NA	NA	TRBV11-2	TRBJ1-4	CASSLGGAFRLFF	TGTGCCAGCAGCTTAGGTGGGGCCTTCAGACTGTTTTTT
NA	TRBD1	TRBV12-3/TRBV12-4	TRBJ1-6	CASTGQGTSPLHF	TGTGCCAGCACCGGACAGGGGACTTCACCCCTCCACTTT
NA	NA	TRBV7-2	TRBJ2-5	CASSTGGGLQETQYF	TGTGCCAGCAGCACCGGAGGAGGACTACAGGAGACCCAGTACTTC
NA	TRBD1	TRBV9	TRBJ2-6	CASSTRTGYGANVLTF	TGTGCCAGCAGCACCCGGACAGGGTATGGGGCCAACGTCCTGACTTTC
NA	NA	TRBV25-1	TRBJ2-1	CASSASRFHSSYNEQFF	TGTGCCAGCAGTGCCTCTCGGTTTCACAGCTCCTACAATGAGCAGTTCTTC
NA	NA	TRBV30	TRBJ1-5	CAWNGGREPQHF	TGTGCCTGGAACGGGGGAAGGGAGCCCCAGCATTTT
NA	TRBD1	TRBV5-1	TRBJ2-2	CASSLTTGTGYTGELFF	TGCGCCAGCAGCTTGACTACCGGGACAGGGTACACCGGGGAGCTGTTTTTT
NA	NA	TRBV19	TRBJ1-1	CASSFAGVTEAFF	TGTGCCAGTAGTTTCGCAGGGGTTACTGAAGCTTTCTTT
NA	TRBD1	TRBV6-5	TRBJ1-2	CASSAAGGADYGYTF	TGTGCCAGCAGCGCCGCAGGGGGCGCGGACTATGGCTACACCTTC
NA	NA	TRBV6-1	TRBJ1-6	CASSEGRVGSSPLHF	TGTGCCAGCAGTGAGGGCAGGGTGGGTAGTTCACCCCTCCACTTT
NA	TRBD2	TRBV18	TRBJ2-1	CASSPSSGGWDEQFF	TGTGCCAGCTCACCGAGCAGCGGGGGGTGGGATGAGCAGTTCTTC
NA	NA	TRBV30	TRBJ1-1	CAWIDSMNTEAFF	TGTGCCTGGATAGACAGCATGAACACTGAAGCTTTCTTT
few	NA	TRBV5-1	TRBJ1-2	CASSLEGETGGYTF	TGCGCCAGCAGCTTGGAGGGAGAGACGGGGGGCTACACCTTC
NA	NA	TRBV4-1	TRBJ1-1	CASSQASTEAFF	TGCGCCAGCAGCCAAGCGAGCACTGAAGCTTTCTTT
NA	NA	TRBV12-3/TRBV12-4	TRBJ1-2	CASSLRELGYTF	TGTGCCAGCAGTTTACGGGAATTGGGCTACACCTTC
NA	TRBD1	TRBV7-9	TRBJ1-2	CASSSTGTIYGYTF	TGTGCCAGCAGCTCGACAGGGACAATCTATGGCTACACCTTC
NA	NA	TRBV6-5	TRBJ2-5	CASSYYREGETQYF	TGTGCCAGCAGCTACTACAGGGAGGGAGAGACCCAGTACTTC
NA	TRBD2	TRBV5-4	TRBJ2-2	CASSFALAGSPGELFF	TGTGCCAGCAGCTTCGCCTTAGCGGGATCTCCCGGGGAGCTGTTTTTT
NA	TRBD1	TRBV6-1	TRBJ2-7	CASSARLGQEINYEQYF	TGTGCCAGCAGTGCCCGGTTGGGACAGGAGATAAACTACGAGCAGTACTTC
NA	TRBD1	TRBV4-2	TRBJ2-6	CASSQVGTVGSGANVLTF	TGTGCCAGCAGCCAAGTGGGGACAGTTGGCTCTGGGGCCAACGTCCTGACTTTC
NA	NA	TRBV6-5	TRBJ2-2	CASSPRRTGELFF	TGTGCCAGCAGTCCCCGCAGAACCGGGGAGCTGTTTTTT
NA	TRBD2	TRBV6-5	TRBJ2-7	CAGSLAGGDEQYF	TGTGCCGGATCACTAGCGGGGGGTGACGAGCAGTACTTC
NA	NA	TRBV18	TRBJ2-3	CATARSSSTDTQYF	TGTGCCACCGCGAGGTCTTCTAGCACAGATACGCAGTATTTT